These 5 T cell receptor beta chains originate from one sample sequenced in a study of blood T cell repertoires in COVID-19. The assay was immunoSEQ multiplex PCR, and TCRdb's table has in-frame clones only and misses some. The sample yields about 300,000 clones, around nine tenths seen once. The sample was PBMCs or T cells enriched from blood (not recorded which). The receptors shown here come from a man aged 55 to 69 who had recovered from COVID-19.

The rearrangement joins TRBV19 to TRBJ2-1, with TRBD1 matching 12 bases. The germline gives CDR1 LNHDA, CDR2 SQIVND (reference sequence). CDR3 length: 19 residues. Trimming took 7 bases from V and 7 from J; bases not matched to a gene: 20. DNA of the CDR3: TGTGCCAGTACTCTCCTGGGACAGGGGGCTGCCCAGGCGGAAAATGAGCAGTTCTTC. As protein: CASTLLGQGAAQAENEQFF.

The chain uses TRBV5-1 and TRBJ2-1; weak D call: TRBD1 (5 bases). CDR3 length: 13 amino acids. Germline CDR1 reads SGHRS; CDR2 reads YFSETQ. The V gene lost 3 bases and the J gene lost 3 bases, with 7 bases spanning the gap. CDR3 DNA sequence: TGCGCCAGCAGCTCCACAGGCTACAATGAGCAGTTCTTC. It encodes CASSSTGYNEQFF.

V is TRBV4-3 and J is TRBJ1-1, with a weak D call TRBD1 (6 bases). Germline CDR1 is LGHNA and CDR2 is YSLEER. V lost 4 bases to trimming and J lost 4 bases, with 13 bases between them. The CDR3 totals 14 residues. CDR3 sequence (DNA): TGCGCCAGCAGCCGTTACAGGGAGGGCACTGAAGCTTTCTTT. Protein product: CASSRYREGTEAFF.

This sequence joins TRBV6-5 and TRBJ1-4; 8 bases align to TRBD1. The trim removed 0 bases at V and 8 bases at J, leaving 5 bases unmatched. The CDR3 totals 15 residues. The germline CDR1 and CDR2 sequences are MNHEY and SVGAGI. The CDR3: CASSYSNRGGEKLFF. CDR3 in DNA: TGTGCCAGCAGTTACTCGAACAGGGGGGGGGAAAAACTGTTTTTT.

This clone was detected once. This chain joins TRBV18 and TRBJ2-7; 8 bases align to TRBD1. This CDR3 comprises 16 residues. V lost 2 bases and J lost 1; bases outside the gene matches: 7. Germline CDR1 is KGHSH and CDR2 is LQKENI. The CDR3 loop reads CASSPYGQGASYEQYF. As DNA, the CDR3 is TGTGCCAGCTCACCATACGGCCAGGGGGCTTCCTACGAGCAGTACTTC.